These T cell receptor beta chains were read from a single sample in a study of T cells in Graves' hyperthyroidism and ophthalmopathy. In TCRdb, the multiplex PCR reads were re-called with MiXCR into one record per CDR3 protein. The sample has around 540,000 distinct CDR3 sequences; around 45% are singletons. The sample consisted of peripheral blood or thyroid tissue (not recorded which). The source is a young woman with Graves' hyperthyroidism. CDR3s include the opening cysteine and the closing phenylalanine or tryptophan. Each record gives: V gene, J gene, clone size, D gene, CDR3 protein, CDR3 DNA. The D gene is left open where the match is weak. Only some rows state a clone size, as once, few, many or a class for expanded clones.

TRBV12-3/TRBV12-4	TRBJ1-1	-	-	CASGIIRGNTEAFF	TGTGCCAGCGGAATCATAAGGGGGAACACTGAAGCTTTCTTT
TRBV2	TRBJ1-2	many	TRBD1	CASSIRGDYGYTF	TGTGCCAGCAGCATCAGGGGGGACTATGGCTACACCTTC
TRBV29-1	TRBJ2-7	-	TRBD2	CSVVLAGFGPYEQYF	TGCAGCGTTGTCCTAGCGGGATTTGGGCCCTACGAGCAGTACTTC
TRBV19	TRBJ1-2	-	TRBD1	CASSKGQGNHYGYTF	TGTGCCAGTAGTAAGGGACAGGGGAATCACTATGGCTACACCTTC
TRBV25-1	TRBJ1-6	-	-	CASLGEGAPLHF	TGTGCCAGCTTAGGAGAGGGGGCACCCCTCCACTTT
TRBV5-6	TRBJ1-2	-	TRBD1	CASSWGQNSYGYTF	TGTGCCAGCAGCTGGGGACAGAACTCCTATGGCTACACCTTC
TRBV9	TRBJ2-5	once	-	CASSVDGGKETQYF	TGTGCCAGCAGCGTAGACGGAGGGAAGGAGACCCAGTACTTC
TRBV29-1	TRBJ2-7	many	-	CSVEGLGKYEQYF	TGCAGCGTTGAAGGGTTGGGGAAATACGAGCAGTACTTC
TRBV7-2	TRBJ1-2	few	TRBD1	CASSLDGGTVYGYTF	TGTGCCAGCAGCTTAGATGGCGGGACAGTCTATGGCTACACCTTC
TRBV11-2	TRBJ2-5	-	TRBD1	CASSIGQDQYF	TGTGCCAGCAGCATAGGACAGGACCAGTACTTC
TRBV27	TRBJ2-5	-	-	CASSSRVPAETQYF	TGTGCCAGCAGTTCCCGGGTCCCAGCAGAGACCCAGTACTTC
TRBV10-3	TRBJ2-7	few	-	CASRSTRLYEQYF	TGTGCCAGCAGATCGACTCGTCTCTACGAGCAGTACTTC
TRBV2	TRBJ2-5	-	-	CASSQAPGEETQYF	TGTGCCAGCAGCCAAGCTCCAGGGGAAGAGACCCAGTACTTC
TRBV15	TRBJ2-2	few	TRBD2	CATSDLSGSGRANTGELFF	TGTGCCACCAGCGACCTATCGGGTAGCGGGAGAGCGAACACCGGGGAGCTGTTTTTT
TRBV7-2	TRBJ1-3	-	-	CASSFQAPDTIYF	TGTGCCAGCAGCTTCCAGGCCCCCGACACCATATATTTT
TRBV5-1	TRBJ1-4	-	-	CASSTAGTPATNEKLFF	TGCGCCAGCAGCACGGCCGGGACACCTGCAACTAATGAAAAACTGTTTTTT
TRBV15	TRBJ2-7	-	-	CATSRDTGVRGYEQYF	TGTGCCACCAGCAGAGATACGGGGGTACGGGGCTACGAGCAGTACTTC
TRBV24-1	TRBJ1-1	-	TRBD1	CATSSAEGQFF	TGTGCCACCAGCTCAGCCGAGGGACAGTTCTTT
TRBV10-3	TRBJ2-7	few	TRBD2	CASSDVAGALHEQYF	TGTGCCAGCAGTGATGTAGCGGGAGCTTTACACGAGCAGTACTTC
TRBV7-9	TRBJ1-1	few	-	CASSLARQRDPNTEAFF	TGTGCCAGCAGCTTGGCACGCCAGCGCGATCCGAACACTGAAGCTTTCTTT
TRBV5-1	TRBJ2-7	-	-	CASSLEAREAFYEQYF	TGCGCCAGCAGCTTGGAGGCCAGAGAAGCCTTCTACGAGCAGTACTTC
TRBV2	TRBJ1-2	-	-	CASSASPGHVKGYGYTF	TGTGCCAGCAGTGCTAGCCCGGGACACGTCAAAGGGTATGGCTACACCTTC
TRBV7-8	TRBJ2-4	-	TRBD1	CASSSDRVSNQYF	TGTGCCAGCAGCTCAGACAGGGTCAGCAATCAGTACTTC
TRBV7-9	TRBJ1-1	-	-	CASSPVGAFF	TGTGCCAGCAGCCCGGTCGGGGCTTTCTTT
TRBV7-2	TRBJ1-3	-	-	CASSFGNSGNTIYF	TGTGCCAGCAGCTTCGGGAACTCTGGAAACACCATATATTTT
TRBV2	TRBJ1-5	-	TRBD1	CASSERRQGASQPQHF	TGTGCCAGCAGTGAACGGCGGCAGGGGGCATCCCAGCCCCAGCATTTT
TRBV19	TRBJ2-2	many	TRBD2	CASSGLAANTGELFF	TGTGCCAGTAGTGGACTAGCGGCGAACACCGGGGAGCTGTTTTTT
TRBV5-6	TRBJ1-5	-	-	CASSFHGDGSNQPQHF	TGTGCCAGCAGCTTTCACGGTGACGGGAGCAATCAGCCCCAGCATTTT
TRBV11-2	TRBJ1-2	-	TRBD1	CDQGQGGDGYTF	TGTGACCAGGGACAGGGTGGCGATGGCTACACCTTC
TRBV12-3/TRBV12-4	TRBJ1-3	-	-	CASSSDPGNTIYF	TGTGCCAGCAGTTCCGACCCTGGAAACACCATATATTTT
TRBV7-9	TRBJ1-2	-	TRBD1	CASSQDRGTNYGYTF	TGCGCCAGCAGCCAAGACAGGGGAACAAACTATGGCTACACCTTC
TRBV15	TRBJ2-7	-	TRBD1	CATRDRVSYEQYF	TGTGCCACCAGGGACAGGGTCTCCTACGAGCAGTACTTC
TRBV29-1	TRBJ1-5	-	TRBD1	CSLGQGGNQPQHF	TGCAGTCTCGGACAGGGCGGTAATCAGCCCCAGCATTTT
TRBV10-3	TRBJ1-2	few	-	CASSPAGALGYGYTF	TGTGCCAGCAGCCCAGCAGGGGCCCTTGGCTATGGCTACACCTTC
TRBV10-3	TRBJ2-7	many	TRBD2	CAIRGGRDDEQYF	TGTGCCATCAGGGGCGGGAGGGACGACGAGCAGTACTTC
TRBV7-9	TRBJ2-7	-	TRBD1	CASSPNGQGASYEQYF	TGTGCCAGCAGCCCTAACGGACAGGGTGCATCCTACGAGCAGTACTTC
TRBV7-9	TRBJ2-6	-	TRBD1	CASSPPGQGSSGANVLTF	TGTGCCAGCAGCCCCCCGGGACAGGGGAGTTCTGGGGCCAACGTCCTGACTTTC
TRBV20-1	TRBJ2-6	-	-	CSARILGELAGANVLTF	TGCAGTGCTAGGATCCTAGGGGAGCTCGCCGGGGCCAACGTCCTGACTTTC
TRBV2	TRBJ1-2	-	TRBD1	CASRFRTGSADIQGYTF	TGTGCCAGCAGGTTTCGGACAGGGAGCGCTGATATACAGGGCTACACCTTC
TRBV7-6	TRBJ2-5	-	-	CASVAPRAQETQYF	TGTGCCAGCGTTGCCCCCAGGGCCCAAGAGACCCAGTACTTC
TRBV19	TRBJ1-1	few	-	CASSYSRGANTEAFF	TGTGCCAGTAGTTACAGCAGGGGCGCGAACACTGAAGCTTTCTTT